These 9 T cell receptor beta chains came from one sample sequenced in a study of Tregs in tolerant kidney transplant recipients. TCRdb's copy holds only in-frame clones and misses some; the assay was immunoSEQ multiplex PCR. The sample records around 70,000 clones, roughly 92% being singletons. Material: CD8+ T cells from blood, obtained before the transplant. These receptors were collected from a human donor who received a combined kidney and bone marrow transplant.

The gene calls are TRBV19 and TRBJ2-5, with 10 positions matching TRBD1. The CDR3 runs 13 residues. Trimming removed 5 bases from V and 8 bases from J; junction bases left unmatched: 5. Germline CDR1 reads LNHDA; CDR2 reads SQIVND (reference sequence). The CDR3 coding sequence is TGTGCCAGTAGTGTTGGGACAGGGGATACCCAGTACTTC. Encoded protein: CASSVGTGDTQYF. The variable domain in full, completed from reference TRBV19 and TRBJ2-5, reads DGGITQSPKYLFRKEGQNVTLSCEQNLNHDAMYWYRQDPGQGLRLIYYSQIVNDFQKGDIAEGYSVSREKKESFPLTVTSAQKNPTAFYLCASSVGTGDTQYFGPGTRLLVL.

V gene TRBV7-9 combines with J gene TRBJ2-5; D uncertain. The germline CDR1 and CDR2 sequences are SEHNR and FQNEAQ (reference sequence). Deletions cut 2 bases from V and 1 base from J, with 8 bases between. The CDR3 extends over 14 amino acids. This CDR3 reads CASSLTTGQETQYF. CDR3 coding DNA: TGTGCCAGCAGCTTAACGACTGGCCAAGAGACCCAGTACTTC.

The chain carries TRBV5-1 and TRBJ1-4, with 7 bases aligning to TRBD1. The CDR3 has 19 amino acids. Trimming took 4 bases from V and 3 from J; bases not matched to a gene: 18. Germline lookup yields CDR1 SGHRS and CDR2 YFSETQ. The CDR3 DNA sequence: TGCGCCAGCAGCCCGGCCCTCACAGGGGCGCTTACCCCTAATGAAAAACTGTTTTTT. Encoded protein: CASSPALTGALTPNEKLFF.

In regard to this clone: A junction boundary mismatches the germline segment, possibly from a read error. Other DNA sequences of this sample code for an identical CDR3. The chain joins TRBV5-6 to TRBJ1-6, with 7 bases fitting TRBD1. The germline V gene encodes CDR1 SGHDT and CDR2 YYEEEE. This CDR3 comprises 19 residues. CDR3 protein: CASSLNRGRIFFYNSPLHF. CDR3 coding DNA: TGTGCCAGCAGCTTGAACAGGGGACGGATCTTCTTCTATAATTCCCCCCTCCACTTT.

This clone came up once. This rearrangement joins TRBV28 to TRBJ2-1; the D is unclear. V gave up 2 bases and J gave up 7 bases, with 9 bases separating them. This CDR3 is 13 amino acids long. CDR1 is MDHEN, CDR2 SYDVKM, per germline. The CDR3 DNA follows: TGTGCCAGCAGTTTAGTATCCGGGAATGAGCAGTTCTTC. It yields the protein CASSLVSGNEQFF.

V gene TRBV7-8 combines with J gene TRBJ1-3, with 8 bases that match TRBD1. After removal of 5 bases from V and 0 bases from J, the junction contained 9 bases not matched to a gene. The CDR3 is made up of 17 amino acids. Germline V gene data show CDR1 as SGHVS and CDR2 as FQNEAQ. Here the CDR3 reads CASSAKDRDYSGNTIYF. The DNA for the CDR3 is TGTGCCAGCAGCGCTAAGGACAGGGACTACTCTGGAAACACCATATATTTT.

The chain joins TRBV7-3 to TRBJ1-1; TRBD1 agrees at 7 bases. V lost 0 bases to trimming and J lost 4 bases; unmatched junction nucleotides: 5. The CDR3 loop spans 15 amino acids. The germline V gene encodes CDR1 SGHTA and CDR2 FQGTGA. The DNA of the CDR3 is TGTGCCAGCAGCTTAACGGCGGCAGGGGGCACTGAAGCTTTCTTT. This encodes CASSLTAAGGTEAFF.

The gene calls are TRBV7-9 and TRBJ2-1; 8 bases map to TRBD2. V lost 5 bases to trimming and J lost 8 bases; unmatched junction nucleotides: 17. The CDR3 covers 17 residues. Per germline, CDR1 SEHNR and CDR2 FQNEAQ (reference sequence). The chain's CDR3 is CASSLFSGKPLVYEQFF. The CDR3, as DNA: TGTGCCAGCAGCCTGTTTAGCGGGAAGCCCCTAGTGTATGAGCAGTTCTTC. Supplemented by reference TRBV7-9 and TRBJ2-1, the full variable domain reads DTGVSQNPRHKITKRGQNVTFRCDPISEHNRLYWYRQTLGQGPEFLTYFQNEAQLEKSRLLSDRFSAERPKGSFSTLEIQRTEQGDSAMYLCASSLFSGKPLVYEQFFGPGTRLTVL.

V gene TRBV7-2 combines with J gene TRBJ2-7; D possibly corresponds to TRBD2 (6 bases). V lost 5 bases and J 0 bases, leaving 11 bases between the germline ends. The CDR3 has 14 amino acids. Germline V gene sequence: CDR1 SGHTA, CDR2 FQGNSA. As DNA, the CDR3 is TGTGCCAGCAGCCCGGGACTCATCTCCTACGAGCAGTACTTC. It yields the protein CASSPGLISYEQYF.